This T cell receptor (beta chain) originates from a study of cytomegalovirus exposure and HLA in healthy donors. Turning to this clone: What it recognizes is unknown.

Amplification used 60 Vbeta primers and 13 Jbeta primers. Assay used: immunoSEQ multiplex PCR; TCRdb lists only in-frame clones, some missing. Of about 230,000 clones listed, roughly 90% were seen once; the top ten hold roughly 1%. Study observations and caveats: Reportedly, cytomegalovirus status was diagnosed with high sensitivity and specificity. It was 150 or so TCR beta chains that were listed as cytomegalovirus-associated.

The germline V and J ends were trimmed by 1 base and 2 bases, with 9 bases remaining between them. CDR3 length equals 14 residues. Germline loops: CDR1 MNHEY, CDR2 SVGAGI. Healthy individuals who donated bone marrow served as the donors. The origin of this receptor is a woman aged 18-29 years in good health and CMV-seronegative. The rearrangement links TRBV6-5 to TRBJ2-7; D unresolved. Sequencing was done on a sample of PBMCs. DNA of the CDR3: TGTGCCAGCAGTTACTTGGGCGATGCCTACGAGCAGTACTTC. This translates into CASSYLGDAYEQYF.